Presented here are 13 T cell receptor beta chains from one specimen sequenced in a study of shared clonotypes between healthy human individuals. Clones were read by immunoSEQ multiplex PCR, and TCRdb kept only the in-frame ones, dropping some. The table records about 1 million clones, about 77% of them present only once. The sequencing input was memory CD4+ T cells sorted from blood. Documented subset: CD45RA-negative fraction. The receptors come from a man aged 18 to 30 in good health.

This clone was seen a single time. V gene TRBV5-1 combines with J gene TRBJ2-2; D is uncertain. CDR1 and CDR2 from the germline V gene are SGHRS and YFSETQ. This CDR3 comprises 16 residues. V gave up 3 bases and J gave up 0 bases, with 12 bases separating them. CDR3 region: CASSSGSRTNTGELFF. In nucleotides, the CDR3 is TGCGCCAGCAGCTCAGGTAGCAGGACGAACACCGGGGAGCTGTTTTTT.

Remarks on this clone: Other DNA sequences in this sample translate to the same CDR3. This chain connects TRBV6-1 to TRBJ2-3; the D is unclear. Germline values: CDR1 MNHNS, CDR2 SASEGT. This CDR3 region has 13 residues. V was clipped by 2 bases and J by 7 bases, with 10 bases between them. The CDR3 DNA reads as TGTGCCAGCAGTGAACAGAGCAAAAATACGCAGTATTTT. It yields the protein CASSEQSKNTQYF.

The chain uses TRBV5-4 and TRBJ2-1, with 9 bases lining up with TRBD2. This CDR3 has 13 residues. The V segment lost 4 bases and the J segment 8 bases; nucleotides outside the gene matches: 4. Per the germline V gene, CDR1 is SGHNT and CDR2 is YYREEE (reference sequence). The CDR3 region has the DNA TGTGCCAGCAGCCGGCGACTAGCGGATGAGCAGTTCTTC. It specifies CASSRRLADEQFF.

CDR3 residues: CASSEAGEDYGYTF. CDR3 DNA: TGTGCCAGCAGTGAAGCCGGGGAGGACTATGGCTACACCTTC. The gene calls are TRBV6-1 and TRBJ1-2; D call uncertain. CDR1 is MNHNS and CDR2 is SASEGT in the germline V gene. Trimming stripped 0 bases from V and 3 bases from J, with 8 bases between. CDR3 length: 14 residues.

The CDR3 nucleotides read TGTGCCAGCAGTTACTCGTGGGTCTCTGAAGCTTTCTTT. It codes for CASSYSWVSEAFF. J is TRBJ1-1 and V is TRBV6-6; unclear D gene. CDR1 MNHNY and CDR2 SVGAGI come from the germline V gene (reference sequence). Trimming left V 0 bases short and J 6 bases short, with 8 bases between. The CDR3 is made up of 13 amino acids.

The chain carries TRBV9 and TRBJ1-3; 7 bases fit TRBD1. CDR1 SGDLS and CDR2 YYNGEE come from the germline V gene. The CDR3 covers 14 residues. V gave up 3 bases and J gave up 4 bases; unmatched junction bases: 4. CDR3 region: CASSDRGVGNTIYF. For the CDR3, the DNA is TGTGCCAGCAGCGACAGGGGTGTAGGAAACACCATATATTTT.

The chain has TRBV11-2 and TRBJ2-7; D unclear. The germline gives CDR1 SGHAT, CDR2 FQNNGV. CDR3 length: 13 residues. Trimming left V 0 bases short and J 7 bases short, with 10 bases between. The CDR3 DNA follows: TGTGCCAGCAGCTTAGATGTGGTGGGGGAGCAGTACTTC. Its protein product is CASSLDVVGEQYF. Drawing the rest from reference TRBV11-2 and TRBJ2-7, the complete variable domain is EAGVAQSPRYKIIEKRQSVAFWCNPISGHATLYWYQQILGQGPKLLIQFQNNGVVDDSQLPKDRFSAERLKGVDSTLKIQPAKLEDSAVYLCASSLDVVGEQYFGPGTRLTVT.

Comment on this clone: A much larger clone differs from this one at a single base, so this may be a read error. The same CDR3 can be traced to other DNA sequences in this sample. V gene TRBV2 combines with J gene TRBJ1-2; D unclear. Trimming shortened V by 1 base and J by 2 bases, and 5 bases separated the two germline ends. There are 13 residues in the CDR3. Germline loops: CDR1 SNHLY, CDR2 FYNNEI. CDR3 in DNA: TGTGCCAGCAGTGAAGACGGGAACTATGGCTACACCTTC. Translated: CASSEDGNYGYTF.

On this clone: Different DNA sequences within this sample yield the same CDR3. The J gene is TRBJ1-4, the V gene TRBV5-1; TRBD1 matches at 7 bases. V trimming: 5 bases; J trimming: 8 bases; junction bases outside the gene matches: 6. The CDR3 length is 13 residues. Germline loops: CDR1 SGHRS, CDR2 YFSETQ. CDR3 DNA sequence: TGCGCCAGCAGAAGGCAGGGGGGCGAAAAACTGTTTTTT. Protein product: CASRRQGGEKLFF.

The chain links TRBV2 to TRBJ2-5; 8 positions agree with TRBD2. The CDR3 is 19 residues long. V was clipped by 0 bases and J by 0 bases; unmatched bases: 12. Germline CDR1 SNHLY, CDR2 FYNNEI. The CDR3: CASSEAGSRIAGYQETQYF. The CDR3 DNA follows: TGTGCCAGCAGTGAAGCCGGGTCCCGGATAGCGGGGTACCAAGAGACCCAGTACTTC.

V gene TRBV5-4 combines with J gene TRBJ2-1, with TRBD2 identical over 8 bases. This CDR3 spans 14 amino acids. The V gene end was trimmed by 5 bases and the J gene end by 5 bases; junction bases not matched to a gene: 6. Germline-derived CDR1 and CDR2 are SGHNT and YYREEE (reference sequence). CDR3 DNA sequence: TGTGCCAGCAGGGCGGGAGGCCTAAACAATGAGCAGTTCTTC. As protein: CASRAGGLNNEQFF.

The V gene is TRBV4-1, the J gene TRBJ2-6; D gene unclear. This CDR3 is built from 19 residues. Per the germline V gene, CDR1 is MGHRA and CDR2 is YSYEKL. Between the trimmed V and J ends, which lost 4 bases and 0 bases, there was a span of 19 bases. The CDR3 here is CASSPLSVVLHSGANVLTF. The CDR3 region has the DNA TGCGCCAGCAGCCCGCTTTCAGTGGTGTTGCACTCTGGGGCCAACGTCCTGACTTTC.

This clone was counted a few times. The chain recombines TRBV4-1 with TRBJ1-5; D ambiguous. This CDR3 spans 15 amino acids. Per the germline V gene, CDR1 is MGHRA and CDR2 is YSYEKL. Trimming cost V 2 bases and J 2 bases, with 10 bases left between them. As DNA, the CDR3 is TGCGCCAGCAGCCAAACCGCAGGAGGCAATCAGCCCCAGCATTTT. It is translated as CASSQTAGGNQPQHF.